Following are 12 T cell receptor beta chains from one sample sequenced in a study of T cell clonotyping in hematopoietic cell transplantation. Repertoires were generated with immunoSEQ multiplex PCR, while TCRdb's copy carries only in-frame clones and drops some. This table holds under 9,500 clones, roughly 79% found once. The sequenced sample was peripheral blood mononuclear cells, obtained 180 days after allogeneic stem cell transplant. These receptors all stem from a female patient aged 50-60 years who had an allogeneic stem cell transplant from an unrelated donor, so the T cells may come from the graft donor. Some clones in this sample may be carry-over from other donors' samples.

The CDR3 spells CASSPSQGNLPYEQYF. CDR3 sequence (DNA): TGCGCCAGCAGTCCGTCTCAGGGTAACTTACCCTACGAGCAGTACTTC. This chain links TRBV5-1 with TRBJ2-7; weak D call: TRBD1 (5 bases). This CDR3 spans 16 amino acids. V shed 5 bases and J shed 2 bases, with 20 bases lying between them. Germline V lookup: CDR1 SGHRS, CDR2 YFSETQ.

The rearrangement joins TRBV23-1 to TRBJ2-3; 10 bases agree with TRBD1. TRBV23-1 is recorded as an ORF, its role being uncertain. Trimming at V came to 4 bases and at J to 7 bases, leaving 23 bases not matched to a gene. This CDR3 has 20 residues. This CDR3 reads CASSLGSTGGPGGPGNTQYF. For the CDR3, the DNA is TGCGCCAGCAGTCTCGGATCGACAGGGGGCCCGGGAGGGCCTGGTAATACGCAGTATTTT.

This chain joins TRBV30 and TRBJ2-3; the match to TRBD2 covers 11 bases. Germline V gives CDR1 GTSNPN, CDR2 SVGIG (reference sequence). With V trimmed by 2 bases and J by 0 bases, 7 bases remained unmatched. The CDR3 runs 17 residues. DNA for the CDR3: TGTGCCTGGAGTATGCAGACTAGCGGGATCAGCACAGATACGCAGTATTTT. As protein: CAWSMQTSGISTDTQYF.

This clone was seen more than once but under ten times. The chain carries TRBV19 and TRBJ2-7, with 7 bases matching TRBD2. V lost 5 bases to trimming and J lost 6 bases; unmatched junction nucleotides: 4. The length of the CDR3 is 12 residues. Germline loops: CDR1 LNHDA, CDR2 SQIVND (reference sequence). CDR3 sequence reads: CASSPGGAEQYF. The CDR3 DNA is TGTGCCAGTAGTCCGGGGGGAGCCGAGCAGTACTTC.

The chain carries TRBV4-3 and TRBJ1-5, with D possibly being TRBD1 (5 bases). Germline CDR1 and CDR2: LGHNA and YSLEER. The CDR3 contains 15 residues. Between the trimmed V and J ends, which lost 0 bases and 1 base, there was a span of 7 bases. The DNA for the CDR3 is TGCGCCAGCAGCCAAGATCGGGGGAGCAATCAGCCCCAGCATTTT. This sequence encodes CASSQDRGSNQPQHF.

The chain carries TRBV5-6 and TRBJ1-2; maybe TRBD1 (6 bases). V was shortened by 3 bases and J by 3 bases, with 9 bases between the two germline ends. The CDR3 has 13 amino acids. CDR1 is SGHDT and CDR2 is YYEEEE in the germline V gene. DNA of the CDR3: TGTGCCAGCAGCTCCGACAGGTACTATGGCTACACCTTC. Its protein product is CASSSDRYYGYTF.

The rearrangement joins TRBV5-1 to TRBJ1-4; a weak D match, TRBD1 (5 bases). Germline values: CDR1 SGHRS, CDR2 YFSETQ. This CDR3 spans 14 amino acids. V was cut by 3 bases and J by 6 bases, with 12 bases left in between. Written as DNA, the CDR3 is TGCGCCAGCAGCTCTCCCCCGGGGGATGAAAAACTGTTTTTT. It is translated as CASSSPPGDEKLFF.

The gene calls are TRBV9 and TRBJ2-5; 10 bases agree with TRBD2. V gave up 2 bases and J gave up 2 bases; unmatched junction bases: 3. CDR1 is SGDLS, CDR2 YYNGEE, per germline. The CDR3 runs 15 residues. The CDR3 sequence: CASSVLLAGQETQYF. CDR3 coding DNA: TGTGCCAGCAGCGTCTTACTAGCGGGACAAGAGACCCAGTACTTC. Looking up the rest from reference TRBV9 and TRBJ2-5 gives the full variable domain: DSGVTQTPKHLITATGQRVTLRCSPRSGDLSVYWYQQSLDQGLQFLIQYYNGEERAKGNILERFSAQQFPDLHSELNLSSLELGDSALYFCASSVLLAGQETQYFGPGTRLLVL.

The chain uses TRBV7-9 and TRBJ1-1, with a tentative D call TRBD1 (5 bases). Germline-derived CDR1 and CDR2 are SEHNR and FQNEAQ (reference sequence). The CDR3 has 13 amino acids. V lost 0 bases and J lost 7, with 9 bases in between. CDR3 in amino acids: CASSLADSFEAFF. CDR3 nucleotide sequence: TGTGCCAGCAGCTTAGCAGACAGTTTTGAAGCTTTCTTT.

This sequence joins TRBV10-1 and TRBJ2-5; TRBD1 matches at 9 bases. Germline V gene sequence: CDR1 WNHNN, CDR2 SYGVQD (reference sequence). This CDR3 region has 15 residues. V lost 4 bases and J lost 5; bases outside the gene matches: 8. The CDR3 protein is CASSAGGTGYETQYF. The DNA of the CDR3 is TGCGCCAGCAGTGCCGGCGGGACAGGGTATGAGACCCAGTACTTC.

The chain recombines TRBV19 with TRBJ1-1; no clear D gene. In germline, CDR1 is LNHDA, CDR2 SQIVND (reference sequence). V lost 6 bases to trimming and J lost 1 base, with 9 bases between them. This CDR3 comprises 13 residues. The CDR3 sequence is CASSRTQNTEAFF. In DNA, the CDR3 is TGTGCCAGTAGCCGGACCCAGAACACTGAAGCTTTCTTT.

The rearrangement joins TRBV5-1 to TRBJ1-5; D not certain. Trimming took 0 bases from V and 0 from J, leaving 4 bases between them. Germline values: CDR1 SGHRS, CDR2 YFSETQ. This CDR3 contains 14 residues. Here the CDR3 DNA reads TGCGCCAGCAGCTTGGAGGCTAGCAATCAGCCCCAGCATTTT. This encodes CASSLEASNQPQHF. The variable domain in full, completed from reference TRBV5-1 and TRBJ1-5, reads KAGVTQTPRYLIKTRGQQVTLSCSPISGHRSVSWYQQTPGQGLQFLFEYFSETQRNKGNFPGRFSGRQFSNSRSEMNVSTLELGDSALYLCASSLEASNQPQHFGDGTRLSIL.